This T cell receptor beta chain was found in a study of OX40 agonist ivuxolimab in advanced cancers. Libraries were prepared by immunoSEQ multiplex PCR; TCRdb keeps only in-frame clonotypes and omits some of them. This table has 100,000 to 140,000 clones, under 95% appearing once. The CDR3 contains 15 residues. The V gene's germline CDR1 is MDHEN and CDR2 SYDVKM. V lost 2 bases to trimming and J lost 3 bases; unmatched junction nucleotides: 6. This chain connects TRBV28 to TRBJ1-1; the match to TRBD1 covers 7 bases. Material: CD4+ or CD8+ T cells sorted from blood, obtained in a trial of the OX40 agonist ivuxolimab. The TCR sequence derives from an adult with an advanced solid tumor such as melanoma, head and neck, liver or kidney cancer. The CDR3 region has the DNA TGTGCCAGCAGTTTAGCGGCAGGGGGGGACACTGAAGCTTTCTTT. Its protein product is CASSLAAGGDTEAFF.